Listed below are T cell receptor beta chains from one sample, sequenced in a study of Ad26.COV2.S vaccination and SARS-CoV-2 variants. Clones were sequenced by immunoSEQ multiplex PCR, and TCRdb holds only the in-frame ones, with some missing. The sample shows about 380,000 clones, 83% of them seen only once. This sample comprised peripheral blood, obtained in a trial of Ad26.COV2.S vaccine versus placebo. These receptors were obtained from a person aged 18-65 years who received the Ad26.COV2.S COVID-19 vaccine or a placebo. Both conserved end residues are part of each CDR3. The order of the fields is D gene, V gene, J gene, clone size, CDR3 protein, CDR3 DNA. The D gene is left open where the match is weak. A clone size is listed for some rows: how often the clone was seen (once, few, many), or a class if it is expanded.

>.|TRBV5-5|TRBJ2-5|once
CASSLPGRETQYF
TGTGCCAGCAGCTTGCCGGGGCGGGAGACCCAGTACTTC
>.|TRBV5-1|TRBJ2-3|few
CASSFGTSSTDTQYF
TGCGCCAGCAGCTTTGGGACTTCGAGCACAGATACGCAGTATTTT
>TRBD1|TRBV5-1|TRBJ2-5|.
CASSLGQGRETQYF
TGCGCCAGCAGCTTAGGACAGGGTCGGGAGACCCAGTACTTC
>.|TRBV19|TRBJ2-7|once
CASSMAGGQFHEQYF
TGTGCCAGTAGTATGGCGGGGGGACAGTTCCACGAGCAGTACTTC
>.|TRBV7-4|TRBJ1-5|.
CASGRGGSSNQPQHF
TGTGCCAGCGGCAGGGGTGGCTCCAGCAATCAGCCCCAGCATTTT
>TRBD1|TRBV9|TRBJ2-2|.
CASSPDRANGELFF
TGTGCCAGCAGCCCGGACAGGGCAAACGGGGAGCTGTTTTTT
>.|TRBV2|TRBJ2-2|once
CASSLAPEETGELFF
TGTGCCAGCTCTCTCGCGCCCGAGGAGACCGGGGAGCTGTTTTTT
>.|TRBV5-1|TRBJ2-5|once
CASSLRGVGYQETQYF
TGCGCCAGCAGCTTGAGGGGGGTCGGGTACCAAGAGACCCAGTACTTC
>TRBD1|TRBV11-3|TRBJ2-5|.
CASSTGTALQETQYF
TGTGCCAGCAGCACCGGGACAGCCTTACAAGAGACCCAGTACTTC
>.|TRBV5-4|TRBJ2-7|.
CASSLNSEQYF
TGTGCCAGCAGCTTGAACTCCGAGCAGTACTTC
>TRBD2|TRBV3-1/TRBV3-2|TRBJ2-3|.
CASSQRSGAGGVIITQYF
TGTGCCAGCAGCCAAAGATCGGGAGCGGGAGGTGTAATAATTACGCAGTATTTT
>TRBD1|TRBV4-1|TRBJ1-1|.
CASSQDLRTGGFRTEAFF
TGCGCCAGCAGCCAAGATTTGAGGACAGGGGGCTTTCGCACTGAAGCTTTCTTT
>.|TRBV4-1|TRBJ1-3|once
CASSPALGRNTIYF
TGCGCCAGCAGCCCCGCTCTTGGCAGAAACACCATATATTTT
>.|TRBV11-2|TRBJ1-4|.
CASSLGSASDRLNEKLFF
TGTGCCAGCAGCTTAGGTTCGGCATCGGACAGACTTAATGAAAAACTGTTTTTT
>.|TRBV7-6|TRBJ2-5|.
CASSLAQVYQETQYF
TGTGCCAGCAGCTTAGCGCAGGTTTACCAAGAGACCCAGTACTTC
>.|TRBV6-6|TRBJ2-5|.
CASLTRRDSQETQYF
TGTGCCAGTTTAACCAGACGGGACTCCCAAGAGACCCAGTACTTC
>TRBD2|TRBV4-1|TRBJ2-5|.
CASSLIPSGGTQETQYF
TGCGCCAGCAGCCTCATCCCTAGCGGGGGAACCCAAGAGACCCAGTACTTC
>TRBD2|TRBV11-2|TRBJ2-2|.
CASSLPQAGRDGELFF
TGTGCCAGCAGCCTCCCTCAGGCGGGGAGGGACGGGGAGCTGTTTTTT
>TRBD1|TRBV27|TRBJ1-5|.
CASSPGQLVRNRQPQHF
TGTGCCAGCAGTCCGGGACAGTTGGTCCGAAATCGTCAGCCCCAGCATTTT
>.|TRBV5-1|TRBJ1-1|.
CASSFRRGTEAFF
TGCGCCAGCAGCTTTCGGAGGGGCACTGAAGCTTTCTTT
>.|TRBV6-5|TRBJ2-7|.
CASAWGERPYEQYF
TGTGCCAGCGCGTGGGGGGAGCGCCCCTACGAGCAGTACTTC
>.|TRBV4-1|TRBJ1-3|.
CASSQEKGAGNTIYF
TGCGCCAGCAGCCAAGAGAAAGGGGCTGGAAACACCATATATTTT
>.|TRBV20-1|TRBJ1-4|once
CSASGVGVSTNEKLFF
TGCAGTGCTAGTGGGGTAGGGGTATCAACTAATGAAAAACTGTTTTTT
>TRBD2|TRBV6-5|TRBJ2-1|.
CASTRGGWDEQFF
TGTGCCAGCACCCGGGGGGGCTGGGATGAGCAGTTCTTC
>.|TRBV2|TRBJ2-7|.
CASSEGGGPSYEQYF
TGTGCCAGCAGTGAGGGTGGGGGACCCTCCTACGAGCAGTACTTC
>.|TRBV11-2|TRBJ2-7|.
CASRSLRGGTHKRAYEQYF
TGTGCCAGCAGGAGTCTGCGGGGCGGGACCCATAAAAGGGCCTACGAGCAGTACTTC
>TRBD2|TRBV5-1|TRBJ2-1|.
CASSPGPAGSSYNEQFF
TGCGCCAGCAGCCCCGGCCCAGCGGGGAGCTCCTACAATGAGCAGTTCTTC
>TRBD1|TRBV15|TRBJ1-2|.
CATSRDDRDFTF
TGTGCCACCAGCAGGGATGACAGGGATTTCACCTTC
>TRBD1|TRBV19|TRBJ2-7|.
CASSIGQGAYEQYF
TGTGCCAGTAGTATAGGTCAGGGGGCCTACGAGCAGTACTTC
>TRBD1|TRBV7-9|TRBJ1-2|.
CASSPPYPGQGGGYTF
TGTGCCAGCAGCCCCCCCTATCCGGGACAGGGGGGTGGCTACACCTTC
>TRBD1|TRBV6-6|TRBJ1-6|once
CASSYSRTGGSPLHF
TGTGCCAGCAGTTACTCGAGGACAGGCGGATCACCCCTCCACTTT
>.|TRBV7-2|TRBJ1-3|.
CASSLGTRSGNTIYF
TGTGCCAGCAGCTTAGGGACACGCTCTGGAAACACCATATATTTT
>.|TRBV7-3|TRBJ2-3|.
CASSLNRGADTQYF
TGTGCCAGCAGCTTAAATCGGGGTGCAGATACGCAGTATTTT
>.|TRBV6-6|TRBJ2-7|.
CASTPGGVTYEQYF
TGTGCCAGCACCCCTGGGGGTGTGACCTACGAGCAGTACTTC
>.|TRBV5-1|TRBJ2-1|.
CASSLTSQNEQFF
TGCGCCAGCAGCCTGACTAGTCAGAATGAGCAGTTCTTC
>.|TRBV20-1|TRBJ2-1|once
CSARGRGEQFF
TGCAGTGCTAGAGGCCGGGGTGAGCAGTTCTTC
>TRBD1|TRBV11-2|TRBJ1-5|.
CASSSDRNSNQPQHF
TGTGCCAGCAGCTCGGACAGGAATAGCAATCAGCCCCAGCATTTT
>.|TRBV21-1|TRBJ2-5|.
CASSKSPSGRAIETQYF
TGTGCCAGCAGCAAGTCCCCTAGCGGGAGGGCCATAGAGACCCAGTACTTC
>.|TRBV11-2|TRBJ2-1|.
CASSTGIQQFF
TGTGCCAGCAGTACCGGGATACAGCAGTTCTTC
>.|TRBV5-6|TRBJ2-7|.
CASSLGGVWGSYEQYF
TGTGCCAGCAGCCTAGGAGGGGTCTGGGGCTCCTACGAGCAGTACTTC
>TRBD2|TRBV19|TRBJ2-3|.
CASSIESSGGDTSTDTQYF
TGTGCCAGTAGTATAGAGTCTAGCGGGGGGGATACTAGCACAGATACGCAGTATTTT
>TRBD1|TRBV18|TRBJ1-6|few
CASSPGTVLHGSPLHF
TGTGCCAGCTCACCAGGGACAGTCCTCCACGGGTCACCCCTCCACTTT
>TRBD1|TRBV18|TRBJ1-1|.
CASCTGTANTEAFF
TGTGCCAGCTGTACCGGGACAGCGAACACTGAAGCTTTCTTT
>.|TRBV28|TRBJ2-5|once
CASSGRGARGKTQYF
TGTGCCAGCAGTGGCCGTGGGGCTAGGGGAAAGACCCAGTACTTC
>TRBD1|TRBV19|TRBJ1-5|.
CASLPDRAGQPQHF
TGTGCCAGCCTTCCCGACAGGGCCGGACAGCCCCAGCATTTT
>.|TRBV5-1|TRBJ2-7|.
CASSWGTGMYEQYF
TGCGCCAGCAGCTGGGGGACGGGAATGTACGAGCAGTACTTC
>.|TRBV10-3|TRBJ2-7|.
CAIRGGEGGSEGEQYF
TGTGCCATCCGGGGCGGGGAAGGAGGATCAGAGGGCGAGCAGTACTTC
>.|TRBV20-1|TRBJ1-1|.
CSASKRERGTEAFF
TGCAGTGCTAGTAAGAGGGAAAGAGGGACTGAAGCTTTCTTT
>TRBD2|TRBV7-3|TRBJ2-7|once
CASSSLAGERYEQYF
TGTGCCAGCAGCTCCCTAGCGGGAGAGAGGTACGAGCAGTACTTC
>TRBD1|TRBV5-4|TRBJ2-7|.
CASSRPDRGYEQYF
TGTGCCAGCAGCCGCCCTGACAGGGGCTACGAGCAGTACTTC
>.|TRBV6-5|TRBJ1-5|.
CASSYSFAGTGPQHF
TGTGCCAGCAGTTACTCGTTCGCCGGGACCGGTCCCCAGCATTTT
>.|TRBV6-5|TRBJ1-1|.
CASSYLRMNTEAFF
TGTGCCAGCAGTTACCTACGAATGAACACTGAAGCTTTCTTT
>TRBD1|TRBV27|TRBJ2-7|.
CASSFRGNSYEQYF
TGTGCCAGCAGTTTCAGGGGGAACTCCTACGAGCAGTACTTC
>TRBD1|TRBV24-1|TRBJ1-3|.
CATSDPGQAGNTIYF
TGTGCCACCAGTGATCCAGGACAGGCTGGAAACACCATATATTTT
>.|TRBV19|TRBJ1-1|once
CASRSGLWNTEAFF
TGTGCCAGTAGGTCAGGGTTGTGGAACACTGAAGCTTTCTTT
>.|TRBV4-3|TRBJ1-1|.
CASSQGTVFAEAFF
TGCGCCAGCAGCCAAGGCACAGTGTTCGCTGAAGCTTTCTTT
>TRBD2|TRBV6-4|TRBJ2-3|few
CASSKRGSTDTQYF
TGTGCCAGCAGTAAGCGGGGAAGCACAGATACGCAGTATTTT
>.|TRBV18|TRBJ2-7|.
CASSPLKGVGYEQYF
TGTGCCAGCTCACCTCTAAAGGGGGTAGGGTACGAGCAGTACTTC
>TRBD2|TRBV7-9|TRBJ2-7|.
CASSLAYQTSGRREQYF
TGTGCCAGCAGCTTAGCCTACCAGACTAGCGGGAGAAGGGAGCAGTACTTC